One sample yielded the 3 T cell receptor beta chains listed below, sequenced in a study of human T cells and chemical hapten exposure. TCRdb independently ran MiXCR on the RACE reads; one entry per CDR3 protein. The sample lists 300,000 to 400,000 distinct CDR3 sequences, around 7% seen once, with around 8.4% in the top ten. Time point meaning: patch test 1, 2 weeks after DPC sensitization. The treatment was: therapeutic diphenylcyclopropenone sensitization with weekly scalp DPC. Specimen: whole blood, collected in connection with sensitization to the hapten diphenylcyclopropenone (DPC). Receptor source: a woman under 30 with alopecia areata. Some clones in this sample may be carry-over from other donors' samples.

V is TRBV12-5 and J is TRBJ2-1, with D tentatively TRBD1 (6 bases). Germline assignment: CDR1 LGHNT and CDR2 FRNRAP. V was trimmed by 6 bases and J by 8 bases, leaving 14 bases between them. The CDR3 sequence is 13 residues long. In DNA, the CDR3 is TGTGCTAGTGGGGACGACAGGTCCTATGAGCAGTTCTTC. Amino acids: CASGDDRSYEQFF. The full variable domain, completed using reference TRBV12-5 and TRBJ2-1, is DARVTQTPRHKVTEMGQEVTMRCQPILGHNTVFWYRQTMMQGLELLAYFRNRAPLDDSGMPKDRFSAEMPDATLATLKIQPSEPRDSAVYFCASGDDRSYEQFFGPGTRLTVL.

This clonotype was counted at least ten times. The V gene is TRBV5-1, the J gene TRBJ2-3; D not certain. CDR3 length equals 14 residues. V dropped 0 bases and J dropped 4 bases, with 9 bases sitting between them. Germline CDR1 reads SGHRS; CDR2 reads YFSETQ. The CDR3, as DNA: TGCGCCAGCAGCTTGGAGGCTACCGCAGATACGCAGTATTTT. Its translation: CASSLEATADTQYF. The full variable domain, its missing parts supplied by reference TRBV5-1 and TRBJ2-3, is KAGVTQTPRYLIKTRGQQVTLSCSPISGHRSVSWYQQTPGQGLQFLFEYFSETQRNKGNFPGRFSGRQFSNSRSEMNVSTLELGDSALYLCASSLEATADTQYFGPGTRLTVL.

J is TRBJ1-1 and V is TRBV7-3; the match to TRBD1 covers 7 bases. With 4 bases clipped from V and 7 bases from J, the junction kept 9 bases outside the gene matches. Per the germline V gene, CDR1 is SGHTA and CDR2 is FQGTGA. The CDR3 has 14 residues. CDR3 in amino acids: CASSSGQVLGEAFF. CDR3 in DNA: TGTGCCAGCAGCTCTGGACAGGTGCTGGGTGAAGCTTTCTTT.